What follows are 13 T cell receptor beta chains derived from one specimen sequenced in a study of CD8+CD57+ T cells in acquired aplastic anemia. The use of genomic DNA as template underpinned the TCR beta VDJ and CDR3 profiling. TCRdb fed the reads into MiXCR, producing one record per CDR3 protein. The sample has approximately 470,000 distinct CDR3 sequences; around 32% are singletons. Patients included in sequencing had previously demonstrated CD8+CD57+ cell expansion by flow cytometry. The sequenced sample was sorted CD4+, CD8+, or CD8+CD57+ T cells (not recorded which) from PBMCs. The receptors come from a human donor with aplastic anemia.

The chain links TRBV5-6 to TRBJ2-1; 11 bases align to TRBD2. Germline V gene sequence: CDR1 SGHDT, CDR2 YYEEEE. This CDR3 region has 15 residues. J gave up 9 bases and V 0 bases, and 5 bases lay outside the gene matches. The CDR3 DNA is TGTGCCAGCAGCTTGGGACTAGCGGGACGCCGTGAGCAGTTCTTC. Its protein product is CASSLGLAGRREQFF.

In its sample, this clonotype was seen many times. The chain uses TRBV7-9 and TRBJ2-7; D is perhaps TRBD1 or TRBD2 (7 bases each). Trimming took off 5 bases at V and 5 bases at J, with 13 bases between the two ends. Germline CDR1 is SEHNR and CDR2 is FQNEAQ (reference sequence). The CDR3 loop spans 13 amino acids. Written as DNA, the CDR3 is TGTGCCAGCAGCCCAGGGGGGGCCCACGAGCAGTACTTC. Its translation: CASSPGGAHEQYF.

In this sample, this clonotype turned up many times. The chain employs TRBV20-1 and TRBJ1-2; D ambiguous. The V end lost 5 bases, the J end lost 2 bases, and 9 bases lay between the germline ends. The CDR3 has 12 amino acids. In germline, CDR1 is DFQATT, CDR2 SNEGSKA (reference sequence). Written as DNA, the CDR3 is TGCAGTGCTTGGAACAGAAACTATGGCTACACCTTC. Translating gives CSAWNRNYGYTF.

Points on this clonotype: Possible read error: a much larger clone is one base away. V is TRBV2 and J is TRBJ1-1; D gene ambiguous. The CDR3 contains 13 residues. Germline CDR1 and CDR2: SNHLY and FYNNEI. In DNA, the CDR3 is TGTACCAGCAGTGAAATAGGGAACACTGAAGCTTTCTTT. Encoded protein: CTSSEIGNTEAFF.

This clonotype has at least ten counts. The chain has TRBV7-9 and TRBJ2-7, with D perhaps matching TRBD1 or TRBD2 (5 bases each). Germline CDR1 SEHNR, CDR2 FQNEAQ (reference sequence). The CDR3 sequence is 15 residues long. V dropped 7 bases and J dropped 5 bases, with 21 bases sitting between them. In DNA form, the CDR3 reads TGTGCCAGCACCGAAGCCCAGTTCCAGGGAGACGAGCAGTACTTC. Its protein product is CASTEAQFQGDEQYF.

This clonotype was found many times. The chain links TRBV15 to TRBJ1-1, with 10 bases lining up with TRBD1. The V gene's germline CDR1 is LNHNV and CDR2 YYDKDF (reference sequence). V lost 0 bases, J lost 4 bases, and 5 bases stayed unmatched. The CDR3 sequence is 16 residues long. CDR3 protein: CATSRDRWTGGTEAFF. Written as DNA, the CDR3 is TGTGCCACCAGCAGAGATCGGTGGACAGGGGGCACTGAAGCTTTCTTT.

This clonotype was picked up many times. The genes are TRBV7-9 and TRBJ1-2; no clear D gene. Per the germline V gene, CDR1 is SEHNR and CDR2 is FQNEAQ (reference sequence). The CDR3 contains 13 residues. V lost 1 base to trimming and J lost 5 bases, with 8 bases between them. The CDR3 DNA reads TGTGCCAGCAGCTTAGTTCCGGCGTATGGCTACACCTTC. Protein: CASSLVPAYGYTF.

CDR3 region: CSAMEWGLTSLEQYF. The CDR3 DNA reads as TGCAGTGCGATGGAGTGGGGGTTAACCTCTTTGGAGCAGTACTTC. The gene calls are TRBV20-1 and TRBJ2-7; D may match TRBD1 or TRBD2 (5 bases each). This CDR3 region has 15 residues. Germline V lookup: CDR1 DFQATT, CDR2 SNEGSKA (reference sequence). V shed 6 bases and J shed 7 bases, with 25 bases lying between them.

Note on this clonotype: It may be a read error: a sequence one base away is much more abundant. The J gene is TRBJ2-5, the V gene TRBV7-2; the D gene is possibly TRBD1 (6 bases). The germline V gene has CDR1 SGHTA and CDR2 FQGNSA. The CDR3 spans 13 residues. The CDR3, as DNA: TGTGCCAGCAGCTGGAGGACAGAAGAGACCCAGCACTTC. Translation: CASSWRTEETQHF.

Concerning this clonotype: This likely comes from a read error, as the CDR3 has no conserved phenylalanine or tryptophan at its end. This sequence joins TRBV20-1 and TRBJ1-2, with 7 nucleotides matching TRBD1. The CDR3 spans 16 residues. V shed 2 bases, J shed 4 bases, and the junction held 13 bases outside the gene matches. Germline-derived CDR1 and CDR2 are DFQATT and SNEGSKA (reference sequence). The CDR3 here is CSARNDNRGKTYGYTL. The CDR3 DNA sequence: TGCAGTGCTAGAAATGATAACAGGGGAAAGACCTATGGCTACACCCTC.

At least ten counts were recorded for this clonotype. This chain links TRBV2 with TRBJ2-7; no clear D gene. CDR1 and CDR2 from the germline V gene are SNHLY and FYNNEI. Between the trimmed V and J ends, which lost 6 bases and 0 bases, there was a span of 15 bases. The CDR3 loop spans 15 amino acids. The CDR3 coding sequence is TGTGCCAGCAGAATGAGCCCTCTAGTCTCCTACGAGCAGTACTTC. Protein: CASRMSPLVSYEQYF.

This CDR3 reads CASNPSPNYGYTF. The CDR3 DNA follows: TGTGCCAGCAACCCGAGCCCCAACTATGGCTACACCTTC. The V call is TRBV2, the J call TRBJ1-2; D is unresolved. The CDR3 has 13 residues. Deletions cut 7 bases from V and 2 bases from J, with 11 bases between. The V gene's germline CDR1 is SNHLY and CDR2 FYNNEI. The whole variable domain, remainder taken from reference TRBV2 and TRBJ1-2, is EPEVTQTPSHQVTQMGQEVILRCVPISNHLYFYWYRQILGQKVEFLVSFYNNEISEKSEIFDDQFSVERPDGSNFTLKIRSTKLEDSAMYFCASNPSPNYGYTFGSGTRLTVV.

This clonotype has a handful of counts. The genes are TRBV20-1 and TRBJ2-1, with D perhaps TRBD1 (5 bases). The V gene's germline CDR1 is DFQATT and CDR2 SNEGSKA (reference sequence). The CDR3 consists of 15 residues. The V end was cut by 1 base, the J end by 0 bases, with 10 bases between. The CDR3 sequence is CSARGRGPSYNEQFF. The CDR3 bases are TGCAGTGCTAGAGGTAGGGGCCCCTCCTACAATGAGCAGTTCTTC.